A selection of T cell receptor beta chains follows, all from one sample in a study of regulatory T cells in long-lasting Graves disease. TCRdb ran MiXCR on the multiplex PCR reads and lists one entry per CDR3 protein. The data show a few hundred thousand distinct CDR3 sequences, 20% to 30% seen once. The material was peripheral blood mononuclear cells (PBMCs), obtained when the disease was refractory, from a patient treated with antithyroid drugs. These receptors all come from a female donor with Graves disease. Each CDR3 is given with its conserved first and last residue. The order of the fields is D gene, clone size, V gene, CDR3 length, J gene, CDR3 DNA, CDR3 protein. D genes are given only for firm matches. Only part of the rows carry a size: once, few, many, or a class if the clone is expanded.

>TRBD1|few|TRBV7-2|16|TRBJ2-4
TGTGCCAGCAGCTCAGCACAGGGGATCCGAGGGAACATTCAGTACTTC
CASSSAQGIRGNIQYF
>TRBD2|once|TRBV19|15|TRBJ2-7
TGTGCCAGTAGTATAGTTTCCAGCGGGAGAAGCGAGCAGTACTTC
CASSIVSSGRSEQYF
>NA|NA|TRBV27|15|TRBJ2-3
TGTGCCAGCTCGCGTACGGGGGAAACCACAGATACGCAGTATTTT
CASSRTGETTDTQYF
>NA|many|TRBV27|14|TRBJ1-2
TGTGCCAGCAGTTTATCCGGGGGGCACTATGGCTACACCTTC
CASSLSGGHYGYTF
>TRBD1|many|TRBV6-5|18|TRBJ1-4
TGTGCCAGCAGTTTCGACAGGGACGAGTATACAACTAATGAAAAACTGTTTTTT
CASSFDRDEYTTNEKLFF
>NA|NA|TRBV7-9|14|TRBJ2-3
TGTGCCAGCAGCTTTGAACAGGGCACAGATACGCAGTATTTT
CASSFEQGTDTQYF
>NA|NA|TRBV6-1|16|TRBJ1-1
TGTGCCAGCAGTCCCCACCGTTGGAGGGGGGGCACTGAAGCTTTCTTT
CASSPHRWRGGTEAFF
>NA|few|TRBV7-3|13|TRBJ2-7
TGTGCCAGCAGCTTAAGCGCGGGCCCGGAGCAGTACTTC
CASSLSAGPEQYF
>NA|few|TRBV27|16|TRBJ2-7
TGTGCCAGCAGTTTATCCCCCTACAGTAGTTCCTACGAGCAGTACTTC
CASSLSPYSSSYEQYF
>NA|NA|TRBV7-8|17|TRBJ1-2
TGTGCCAGCAGCTTATCGGAGATTCTGATTCGAAACTATGGCTACACCTTC
CASSLSEILIRNYGYTF
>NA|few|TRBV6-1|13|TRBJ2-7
TGTGCCAGCAGAAGGGACTCCGTCTACGAGCAGTACTTC
CASRRDSVYEQYF
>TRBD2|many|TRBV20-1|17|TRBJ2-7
TGCAGTGCTAAGGACAGGGGCCTAGCGGGAGGGTCCTACGAGCAGTACTTC
CSAKDRGLAGGSYEQYF
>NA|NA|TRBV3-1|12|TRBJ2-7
TGTGCCAGCAGCTACGCAGGGGTTGAGCAGTACTTC
CASSYAGVEQYF
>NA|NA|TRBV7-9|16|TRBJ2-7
TGTGCCAGCAGCTTAGGTCTGGATTCGGGCACCTACGAGCAGTACTTC
CASSLGLDSGTYEQYF
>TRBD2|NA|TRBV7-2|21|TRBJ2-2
TGTGCCAGCAGCTTAACCGTCTTTCTTAGCGGGAGGGCCTTAAACACCGGGGAGCTGTTTTTT
CASSLTVFLSGRALNTGELFF
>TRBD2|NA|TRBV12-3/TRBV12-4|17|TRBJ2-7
TGTGCCAGCAGTGTGGCGCGGGAGGGTCCAACAATGATCGAGCAGTACTTC
CASSVAREGPTMIEQYF
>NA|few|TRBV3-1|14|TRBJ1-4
TGTGCCAGCAGCCAAGGGTACGGTAATGAAAAACTGTTTTTT
CASSQGYGNEKLFF
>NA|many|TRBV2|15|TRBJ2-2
TGTGCCAGCAGGTCTCGGGGCAGGGAATCCGGGGAGCTGTTTTTT
CASRSRGRESGELFF
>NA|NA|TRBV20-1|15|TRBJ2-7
TGCAGTGCTGGAACCGGGCCCCTCAACTCCTACGAGCAGTACTTC
CSAGTGPLNSYEQYF
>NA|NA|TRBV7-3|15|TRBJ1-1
TGTGCCAGCAGCTTAATGGGGGCAGGGAACACTGAAGCTTTCTTT
CASSLMGAGNTEAFF
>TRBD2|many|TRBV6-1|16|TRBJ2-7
TGTGCCAGCAGTGAAATTAGCGGGAGGGCCTCCCACGAGCAGTACTTC
CASSEISGRASHEQYF
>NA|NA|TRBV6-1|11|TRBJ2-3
TGTGCCAGCAGAGACACAGATACGCAGTATTTT
CASRDTDTQYF